One and the same sample provided the 12 T cell receptor beta chains below, sequenced in a study of T cells in tuberculosis. Sorting used thawed, overnight-rested PBMC stained with anti-CD3, a viability dye and GMM-loaded CD1B tetramer. The lipid loaded on the CD1B tetramers was C32 glucose monomycolate from Rhodococcus equi. TCRdb's table, derived via immunoSEQ multiplex PCR, lists solely in-frame clones and lacks some. The sample has 50,000 or so clones; over 75% are singletons. The sequenced material came from CD1b-GMM tetramer-negative cells sorted from PBMCs. The receptor set was obtained from an adult woman with latent tuberculosis.

The rearrangement uses TRBV30 and TRBJ1-2; 10 nucleotides agree with TRBD1. The CDR3 covers 17 residues. Germline values: CDR1 GTSNPN, CDR2 SVGIG (reference sequence). V lost 0 bases to trimming and J lost 0 bases; unmatched junction nucleotides: 7. In DNA form, the CDR3 reads TGTGCCTGGAGTGTAGGGACAGGGGTATTTCCTAACTATGGCTACACCTTC. It is translated as CAWSVGTGVFPNYGYTF.

This clone was counted a single time. This sequence joins TRBV7-2 and TRBJ2-3, with D possibly being TRBD2 (6 bases). Trimming cost V 1 base and J 6 bases, with 11 bases left between them. Germline assignment: CDR1 SGHTA and CDR2 FQGNSA. CDR3 size: 14 residues. As DNA, the CDR3 is TGTGCCAGCAGCTTAGACGGGGGTGTGGATACGCAGTATTTT. This sequence encodes CASSLDGGVDTQYF.

This clone was detected only a few times. The chain joins TRBV4-1 to TRBJ2-7; 10 bases fit TRBD2. The CDR3 is 15 amino acids. Trimming removed 1 base from V and 7 bases from J; junction bases left unmatched: 7. The germline CDR1 and CDR2 sequences are MGHRA and YSYEKL. The CDR3 DNA is TGCGCCAGCAGCCAAGGGCTGCTAGCGGGGGAAGAGCAGTACTTC. This translates into CASSQGLLAGEEQYF.

The chain recombines TRBV11-3 with TRBJ1-1; 7 bases fit TRBD1. CDR1 is SGHNT, CDR2 YENEEA, per germline. CDR3 length: 13 residues. J gave up 6 bases and V 7 bases, and 8 bases lay outside the gene matches. CDR3 nucleotide sequence: TGTGCCAGCACCCGACAGGGAACCCCTGAAGCTTTCTTT. Its translation: CASTRQGTPEAFF.

The V and J genes are TRBV4-2 and TRBJ2-3; D may be TRBD1 (5 bases). The ends were cut back, 4 bases at V and 4 bases at J, with 12 bases in the middle. The CDR3 runs 14 residues. The germline V gene encodes CDR1 LGHNA and CDR2 YNFKEQ. The CDR3 reads CASSRAGPPDTQYF. CDR3 sequence (DNA): TGTGCCAGCAGCCGGGCAGGGCCCCCAGATACGCAGTATTTT.

In this sample, this clone turned up a few times. This sequence joins TRBV7-8 and TRBJ1-4; no definite D call. With 5 bases removed from V and 0 bases from J, the gap between germline ends came to 7 bases. Germline V gene data show CDR1 as SGHVS and CDR2 as FQNEAQ. The CDR3 consists of 14 residues. The CDR3 spells CASSATATNEKLFF. The CDR3 bases are TGTGCCAGCAGCGCAACGGCAACTAATGAAAAACTGTTTTTT.

The J gene is TRBJ2-3, the V gene TRBV5-1; 9 bases match TRBD2. V lost 6 bases, J lost 6 bases, and 17 bases stayed unmatched. Germline V gene lookup returns CDR1 SGHRS and CDR2 YFSETQ. The CDR3 sequence is 17 residues long. CDR3 sequence: CASTKEAILAGRDTQYF. For the CDR3, the DNA is TGCGCCAGCACCAAAGAGGCTATACTAGCGGGCCGGGATACGCAGTATTTT.

The rearrangement uses TRBV7-3 and TRBJ2-1, with D possibly TRBD1 on 5 matching bases. Trimming shortened V by 2 bases and J by 3 bases, and 11 bases separated the two germline ends. CDR3 length: 15 amino acids. Germline assignment: CDR1 SGHTA and CDR2 FQGTGA. The CDR3 region is CASSLQQGRYNEQFF. The CDR3 nucleotides are TGTGCCAGCAGCTTACAGCAGGGTCGCTACAATGAGCAGTTCTTC.

V usage is TRBV5-6 and J usage is TRBJ2-7; tentatively, D is TRBD2 (7 bases). The CDR3 is 16 residues long. The germline gives CDR1 SGHDT, CDR2 YYEEEE. With 2 bases removed from V and 2 bases from J, the gap between germline ends came to 17 bases. This chain's CDR3 is CASSFLSGGRAYEQYF. CDR3 nucleotides: TGTGCCAGCAGCTTCTTGTCCGGGGGGCGTGCCTACGAGCAGTACTTC.

The CDR3 bases are TGTGCCACTAGGGAGGACAGGTACTCTGGGGCCAACGTCCTGACTTTC. The encoded protein is CATREDRYSGANVLTF. This chain connects TRBV19 to TRBJ2-6, with D perhaps matching TRBD1 (7 bases). Germline CDR1 and CDR2: LNHDA and SQIVND (reference sequence). The CDR3 contains 16 residues. V was clipped by 10 bases and J by 0 bases, with 16 bases between them.

This clone was recorded only once. The chain carries TRBV19 and TRBJ1-2; 8 bases are shared with TRBD1. This CDR3 has 16 residues. Germline V CDR1 and CDR2: LNHDA, SQIVND (reference sequence). Germline trimming cut 1 base from V and 6 bases from J; bases unmatched to any gene: 10. The CDR3 loop reads CASSIARPGQDNGYTF. As DNA, the CDR3 is TGTGCCAGTAGTATAGCAAGGCCGGGACAGGATAATGGCTACACCTTC. The full variable domain, in which reference TRBV19 and TRBJ1-2 provide the parts outside the CDR3, is DGGITQSPKYLFRKEGQNVTLSCEQNLNHDAMYWYRQDPGQGLRLIYYSQIVNDFQKGDIAEGYSVSREKKESFPLTVTSAQKNPTAFYLCASSIARPGQDNGYTFGSGTRLTVV.

This clone came up once. CDR3 in DNA: TGTGCCTGCGTAGCGGGGGGGTTTGAAAGCACAGATACGCAGTATTTT. Protein: CACVAGGFESTDTQYF. The chain couples TRBV30 to TRBJ2-3; TRBD2 matches 11 bases. The trim removed 6 bases at V and 0 bases at J, leaving 8 bases unmatched. Germline V gives CDR1 GTSNPN, CDR2 SVGIG (reference sequence). The CDR3 extends over 16 amino acids.